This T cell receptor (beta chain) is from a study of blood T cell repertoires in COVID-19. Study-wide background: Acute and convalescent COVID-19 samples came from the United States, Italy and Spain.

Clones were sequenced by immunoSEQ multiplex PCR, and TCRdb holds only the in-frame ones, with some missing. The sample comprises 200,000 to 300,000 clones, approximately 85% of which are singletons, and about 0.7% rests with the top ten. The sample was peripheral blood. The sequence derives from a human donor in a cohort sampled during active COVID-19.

In nucleotides, the CDR3 is TGTGCCAGCAGCTTAGAGGACAGAACCTCCTACGAGCAGTACTTC. This codes for CASSLEDRTSYEQYF. This chain joins TRBV7-9 and TRBJ2-7, with D maybe TRBD1 (6 bases). CDR1 and CDR2 (germline): SEHNR, FQNEAQ (reference sequence). This CDR3 region has 15 residues. V lost 1 base and J 0 bases, leaving 10 bases between the germline ends.